Presented here are 9 T cell receptor beta chains from one specimen sequenced in a study of T cells in Graves' hyperthyroidism and ophthalmopathy. Amplified TCR beta CDR3 regions came from RNA transcripts. Carried out on the TCR CDR3, a first-round RT-PCR used the HTBI primer set. Each CDR3 protein gets one entry after TCRdb re-called the multiplex PCR reads with MiXCR. The sample includes 550,000 to 600,000 distinct CDR3 sequences, roughly 17% seen only once; the top ten take roughly 18%. The sequenced sample consisted of blood. These receptors came from a woman aged 18-29 years with Graves' hyperthyroidism.

A few counts support this clonotype. This chain joins TRBV2 and TRBJ2-5, with D possibly being TRBD2 (6 bases). Per the germline V gene, CDR1 is SNHLY and CDR2 is FYNNEI. Trimming cost V 8 bases and J 1 base, with 11 bases left between them. The CDR3 loop spans 13 amino acids. This CDR3 reads CASGGSLQETQYF. The DNA of the CDR3 is TGTGCCAGCGGGGGGTCCCTCCAAGAGACCCAGTACTTC. The variable domain in full, completed from reference TRBV2 and TRBJ2-5, reads EPEVTQTPSHQVTQMGQEVILRCVPISNHLYFYWYRQILGQKVEFLVSFYNNEISEKSEIFDDQFSVERPDGSNFTLKIRSTKLEDSAMYFCASGGSLQETQYFGPGTRLLVL.

This clonotype has at least ten counts. The CDR3 DNA reads TGTGCCAGCAGCCCCGGAGCCTCTGGGGCCAACGTCCTGACTTTC. It is translated as CASSPGASGANVLTF. The rearrangement joins TRBV28 to TRBJ2-6; D not certain. The germline V and J ends were trimmed by 6 bases and 0 bases, with 9 bases remaining between them. The CDR3 has 15 amino acids. Germline CDR1 reads MDHEN; CDR2 reads SYDVKM.

This clonotype was picked up many times. This sequence joins TRBV10-3 and TRBJ1-1; D is unclear. This CDR3 comprises 13 residues. Germline V gene sequence: CDR1 ENHRY, CDR2 SYGVKD. V lost 6 bases and J lost 4, with 12 bases in between. This chain's CDR3 is CAIRGLSGTEAFF. The CDR3 DNA follows: TGTGCCATCAGGGGTTTATCGGGCACTGAAGCTTTCTTT.

This clonotype was seen ten or more times. The chain links TRBV5-1 to TRBJ2-1, with D unresolved. Trimming left V 2 bases short and J 0 bases short, with 9 bases between. CDR1 is SGHRS, CDR2 YFSETQ, per germline. This CDR3 has 15 residues. The CDR3 loop is CASSFRLSSYNEQFF. CDR3 DNA sequence: TGCGCCAGCAGCTTCAGGCTGAGCTCCTACAATGAGCAGTTCTTC.

This clonotype turned up a few times. The V call is TRBV20-1, the J call TRBJ1-3; D is perhaps TRBD1 (5 bases). The CDR3 has 15 amino acids. In germline, CDR1 is DFQATT, CDR2 SNEGSKA (reference sequence). V was pared by 3 bases and J by 6 bases, with 18 bases between. In nucleotides, the CDR3 is TGCAGTGCTAGGATTCCAGACAGTGCTACAAACACCATATATTTT. This sequence encodes CSARIPDSATNTIYF.

This clonotype has ten or more counts. The V and J genes are TRBV6-2 or TRBV6-3 and TRBJ2-1, with 9 bases lining up with TRBD1. Germline assignment: CDR1 MNHEY and CDR2 SVGEGT. The CDR3 runs to 17 residues. The V segment lost 0 bases and the J segment 4 bases; nucleotides outside the gene matches: 7. The CDR3, as DNA: TGTGCCAGCAGTTACTCGGGAGGGACAGGGATTTACAATGAGCAGTTCTTC. It codes for CASSYSGGTGIYNEQFF.

This clonotype was seen at least ten times. As DNA, the CDR3 is TGCAGTGCTAGAGATTCTAAGGGGGCCTACGAGCAGTACTTC. This codes for CSARDSKGAYEQYF. J is TRBJ2-7 and V is TRBV20-1, with a possible D match to TRBD1 (6 bases). V dropped 0 bases and J dropped 2 bases, with 11 bases sitting between them. Germline V gene data show CDR1 as DFQATT and CDR2 as SNEGSKA (reference sequence). The length of the CDR3 is 14 residues.

This clonotype was recorded at least ten times. This chain uses TRBV7-9 with TRBJ2-3; unclear D gene. CDR1 SEHNR and CDR2 FQNEAQ come from the germline V gene (reference sequence). This CDR3 region has 13 residues. The germline V and J ends were trimmed by 4 bases and 4 bases, with 9 bases remaining between them. CDR3 sequence reads: CASSSHSADTQYF. The CDR3 nucleotides read TGTGCCAGCAGCTCGCACAGCGCAGATACGCAGTATTTT.

This clonotype was observed many times. The rearrangement links TRBV27 to TRBJ2-7; the match to TRBD1 covers 11 bases. Germline trimming cut 6 bases from V and 0 bases from J; bases unmatched to any gene: 7. The CDR3 runs to 16 residues. CDR1 MNHEY and CDR2 SMNVEV come from the germline V gene (reference sequence). CDR3 coding DNA: TGTGCCAGCAGAGGACAGGGGGCAGCGAGCTCCTACGAGCAGTACTTC. It encodes CASRGQGAASSYEQYF.